Below, one T cell receptor (beta chain) is given with its context. Libraries were prepared by immunoSEQ multiplex PCR; TCRdb keeps only in-frame clonotypes and omits some of them. In the table there are about 38,000 clones, 88% of which are singletons. These data come from a study of T cell changes during pregnancy in multiple sclerosis. The TCR was taken from a female donor with multiple sclerosis, enrolled in a pregnancy study. Sequences were derived from CD8+ T cells from peripheral blood mononuclear cells, sampled in the third trimester of pregnancy.

CDR3 DNA: TGTGCCAGCAGCCACCTGACAGGGAACCCCTATGGCTACACCTTC. Translated, it gives CASSHLTGNPYGYTF. This chain joins TRBV14 and TRBJ1-2, with TRBD1 matching over 7 bases. The CDR3 is made up of 15 amino acids. Germline loops: CDR1 SGHDN, CDR2 FVKESK. V dropped 3 bases and J dropped 4; count of bases not matched to a gene: 8.